The source of this T cell receptor (beta chain) is a study of regulatory T cells in long-lasting Graves disease (dated by TCRdb to about 2021). About the study as a whole: Persistent Graves' disease was defined as antithyroid drug treatment for over 5 years with persistently positive TSH receptor autoantibodies. The study was conducted in China and was registered as a clinical trial. A total of roughly 35 samples were covered by TCR sequencing, comprising around 13 persistent and approximately 20 newly diagnosed Graves' disease patients. Patients with persistent Graves' disease were compared with patients with newly diagnosed Graves' disease using TCR sequencing and RNA sequencing of peripheral blood. Persistent Graves' disease patients in the clinical cohort had taken antithyroid drugs for about 9.7 years on average. Points the paper makes about the study in general: Sequencing and analysis were restricted to the TCR beta chain. The study examined only peripheral blood because the primary lesion, thyroid tissue, could not be accessed. Preferential use of TRBV28, TRBJ1-2 and TRBJ2-5 was observed in persistent disease, whereas TRBV20-1 and TRBJ2-1 were favored in newly diagnosed disease. As a limitation, the authors acknowledged that the small sample size may reduce accuracy. Persistent patients shared more public clonotypes among themselves (2,741) than newly diagnosed patients did (about 900). Compared with newly diagnosed patients, patients with persistent Graves' disease had lower TCR Shannon entropy and fewer highly expanded clones, which suggests clonal expansion.

Libraries were prepared through multiplex PCR. Sequenced using an Illumina HiSeq 4000. To build TCR beta libraries, CDR3 regions were amplified by Arm-PCR using iRepertoire HTBI primers. Before sequencing, the PCR products went through gel purification. The original methods were these. A total of 62 TRBV and 14 TRBJ segments were identified across samples and were used for gene usage analysis of CDR3 amino acid clonotypes. Filtered high-quality paired reads were merged into contigs using COPE and FqMerger. Contigs were aligned with BLAST to IMGT TRBV, TRBD and TRBJ reference genes, and CDR3 was defined per IMGT. Highly expanded clones were defined as clonotypes with a frequency above 0.1%. Shannon entropy was used to measure repertoire diversity, and the Gini coefficient was used to measure V-J evenness. Public clonotypes were defined as clonotypes shared by more than one individual. TCRdb trimmed public reads at Q25 via fastp, called clones via MiXCR and kept in-frame beta chains. Here each entry gathers all rows of one CDR3 protein and keeps the most common genes and DNA. The V and J calls, along with clone size, are taken from TCRdb and not from the paper's own processing. This sample gives 300,000 to 350,000 distinct CDR3 sequences in total; 15% to 20% of them show up just once. Of the sample, 29% is held by the ten largest clones.

V sheds 5 bases and J sheds 4 bases, leaving 17 bases between their ends. The germline V gene yields SGHVS for CDR1 and FQNEAQ for CDR2. There are 15 amino acids in the CDR3, from cysteine to phenylalanine inclusive. The kept DNA is CDR3 alone, 45 bases in frame from the first base. The meaning of the sample's time point label: persistent/refractory GD, antithyroid drugs over 5 years with positive TRAb. For both TCR sequencing and RNA sequencing, RNA was extracted from PBMCs using TRIzol. The diagnosis of Graves' disease was made according to American Thyroid Association guidelines. Patients were recruited from an endocrinology department in Xi'an, China. Each patient gave approximately 9 milliliters of peripheral blood, collected in an EDTA anticoagulant tube. PBMCs were isolated by Ficoll Paque Plus density gradient separation without further T cell sorting. An Agilent 2100 Bioanalyzer and agarose gel were used to assess RNA quality, and a NanoDrop 2000 was used to measure RNA concentration.

In its sample, this clonotype was seen a few times. Its target antigen remains unknown. No much larger clone exists at a distance of one base, and base qualities are not known. The sequence links TRBV7-8 to TRBJ1-1; the D gene is possibly TRBD1, with 5 bases matching. Sequencing was performed on peripheral blood mononuclear cells (PBMCs), taken when the disease was refractory, from a patient treated with antithyroid drugs. This TCR was sampled from a female donor with Graves disease. CDR3 region: CASSPFGREGTEAFF. In nucleotides, the sequence is TGTGCCAGCAGCCCTTTCGGCAGGGAGGGCACTGAAGCTTTCTTT.